A selection of T cell receptor beta chains follows, all from one sample in a study of blood T cell repertoires in COVID-19. Method: immunoSEQ multiplex PCR; TCRdb's copy keeps in-frame clones and lacks some. The table lists under 200,000 clones, approximately 84% of them singletons. Sequenced input: peripheral blood. The source is a man between 40 and 49 years old who had recovered from COVID-19. Each CDR3 is given with its conserved first and last residue. D genes are given only for firm matches.

length: 15
V: TRBV5-4
D: NA
CDR3: CASSLVGGSYNEQFF

length: 14
V: TRBV5-4
D: NA
CDR3: CASSSTSAANEQYF

length: 13
V: TRBV29-1
D: NA
CDR3: CSGGAGFSDGYTF

length: 16
V: TRBV6-2/TRBV6-3
D: TRBD1
CDR3: CASSPTHQGAYEKLFF

length: 15
V: TRBV20-1
D: NA
CDR3: CSASTGLRAYNEQFF

length: 14
V: TRBV23-1
D: NA
CDR3: CASIRGPSTDTQYF

length: 13
V: TRBV2
D: TRBD2
CDR3: CASRGGRATEQFF

length: 12
V: TRBV28
D: NA
CDR3: CASSSLTYEQYF

length: 14
V: TRBV7-9
D: NA
CDR3: CASSFLAGMGTQYF

length: 15
V: TRBV5-5
D: TRBD2
CDR3: CASSSLPGLGHEQYF

length: 16
V: TRBV27
D: TRBD1
CDR3: CASEVTHTRQGLEQYF

length: 17
V: TRBV4-1
D: NA
CDR3: CASSQARSGANTGELFF

length: 16
V: TRBV7-3
D: TRBD2
CDR3: CASIRIAGLTYNEQFF

length: 12
V: TRBV2
D: NA
CDR3: CASRGWVYEQYF

length: 15
V: TRBV21-1
D: NA
CDR3: CASSKEAKLGLEQYF

length: 15
V: TRBV4-2
D: TRBD1
CDR3: CASSREGQGWEKLFF

length: 13
V: TRBV28
D: NA
CDR3: CASTSTGRHEQYF

length: 13
V: TRBV11-3
D: NA
CDR3: CASSFSGNGELFF

length: 14
V: TRBV6-4
D: TRBD2
CDR3: CASSLSGGTDTQYF

length: 13
V: TRBV19
D: TRBD2
CDR3: CASSLAGGNEQFF

length: 14
V: TRBV29-1
D: NA
CDR3: CSVVRSGPYNEQFF